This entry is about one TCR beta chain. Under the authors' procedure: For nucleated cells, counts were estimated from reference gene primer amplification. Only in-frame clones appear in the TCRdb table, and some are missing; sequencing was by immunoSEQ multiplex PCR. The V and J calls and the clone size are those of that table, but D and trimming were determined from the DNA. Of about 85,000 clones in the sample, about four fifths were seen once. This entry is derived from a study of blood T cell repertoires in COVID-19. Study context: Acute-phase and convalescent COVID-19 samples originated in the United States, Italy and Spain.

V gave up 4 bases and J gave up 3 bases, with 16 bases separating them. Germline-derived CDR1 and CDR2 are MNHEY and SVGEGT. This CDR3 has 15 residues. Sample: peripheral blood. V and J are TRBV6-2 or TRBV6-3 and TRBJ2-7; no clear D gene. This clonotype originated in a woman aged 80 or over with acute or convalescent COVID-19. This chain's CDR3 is CASSSSASRGYEQYF. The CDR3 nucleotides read TGTGCCAGCAGTTCGAGCGCGAGCCGAGGCTACGAGCAGTACTTC.